This is a list of T cell receptor beta chains from one sample in a study of T cell changes during pregnancy in multiple sclerosis. Profiling relied on immunoSEQ multiplex PCR, and the TCRdb table lists in-frame clones only, not all of them. The data show about 100,000 clones, with 75% to 95% seen just once and over 3% held by the top ten. Sequenced here: peripheral blood, sampled in the second trimester of pregnancy. Receptors were obtained from a female donor with multiple sclerosis, enrolled in a pregnancy study. CDR3s include the opening cysteine and the closing phenylalanine or tryptophan. A D gene is named only where the DNA matches it firmly. A clone size is listed for some rows: how often the clone was seen (once, few, many), or a class if it is expanded.

v_gene,d_gene,j_gene,abundance,CDR3aa,CDR3nt
TRBV11-2,-,TRBJ1-3,-,CASSLRLRLVSGNTIYF,TGTGCCAGCAGCTTACGCCTCCGATTAGTCTCTGGAAACACCATATATTTT
TRBV15,TRBD1,TRBJ2-5,-,CATSGWVGTGDGETQYF,TGTGCCACCAGCGGGTGGGTAGGGACAGGGGACGGAGAGACCCAGTACTTC
TRBV28,TRBD1,TRBJ2-5,-,CASNSRGLRETQYF,TGTGCCAGCAACAGCAGGGGGCTGAGGGAGACCCAGTACTTC
TRBV19,TRBD1,TRBJ2-7,-,CASSEGQVLSEQYF,TGTGCCAGTAGTGAGGGACAGGTGTTAAGCGAGCAGTACTTC
TRBV29-1,TRBD1,TRBJ2-5,-,CSSGGRTGRETQYF,TGCAGCTCCGGGGGAAGGACAGGGCGTGAGACCCAGTACTTC
TRBV6-6,-,TRBJ2-1,-,CASSYSTTVYNEQFF,TGTGCCAGCAGTTACTCGACGACAGTCTACAATGAGCAGTTCTTC
TRBV5-1,TRBD1,TRBJ1-1,-,CASSLETGLNTEAFF,TGCGCCAGCAGCTTGGAGACAGGGTTGAACACTGAAGCTTTCTTT
TRBV6-5,-,TRBJ1-1,-,CASSYYMNTEAFF,TGTGCCAGCAGTTACTATATGAACACTGAAGCTTTCTTT
TRBV19,TRBD1,TRBJ2-5,-,CASMRGQGRMETQYF,TGTGCCAGTATGCGGGGACAGGGGAGAATGGAGACCCAGTACTTC
TRBV6-6,-,TRBJ2-1,-,CASSYRTAGDNEQFF,TGTGCCAGCAGTTACAGGACGGCCGGGGACAATGAGCAGTTCTTC
TRBV13,-,TRBJ1-2,-,CASSLAGGRQYGYTF,TGTGCCAGCAGCCTAGCAGGAGGACGTCAGTATGGCTACACCTTC
TRBV27,TRBD2,TRBJ2-7,-,CASRPLGEGRYEQYF,TGTGCCAGCCGTCCCCTGGGGGAGGGCCGATACGAGCAGTACTTC
TRBV4-2,-,TRBJ2-7,-,CASSQGKGYEQYF,TGTGCCAGCAGCCAAGGTAAGGGGTACGAGCAGTACTTC
TRBV28,TRBD1,TRBJ2-7,-,CASSFSGQGLYEQYF,TGTGCCAGCAGCTTTTCCGGACAGGGACTCTACGAGCAGTACTTC
TRBV5-6,TRBD1,TRBJ2-1,-,CASSSAWDSSGSNEQFF,TGTGCCAGCAGCTCCGCCTGGGACAGCTCAGGCAGCAATGAGCAGTTCTTC
TRBV5-1,TRBD1,TRBJ2-4,-,CASSDGTGSKNIQYF,TGCGCCAGCAGCGACGGGACAGGGTCTAAAAACATTCAGTACTTC
TRBV7-3,TRBD2,TRBJ2-2,-,CASSLSGLAGVGTGELFF,TGTGCCAGCAGCTTATCTGGACTAGCGGGAGTTGGTACCGGGGAGCTGTTTTTT
TRBV4-2,-,TRBJ1-5,once,CASSQDQGRGNQPQHF,TGTGCCAGCAGCCAAGATCAGGGCAGGGGCAATCAGCCCCAGCATTTT
TRBV19,TRBD2,TRBJ2-1,-,CASSWLAGELVEQFF,TGTGCCAGTAGTTGGTTAGCGGGAGAATTGGTTGAGCAGTTCTTC
TRBV20-1,-,TRBJ2-1,-,CSARDKAGWFF,TGCAGTGCTAGAGATAAGGCAGGGTGGTTCTTC
TRBV6-4,-,TRBJ2-3,-,CASSLVPADTQYF,TGTGCCAGCAGTTTGGTCCCGGCAGATACGCAGTATTTT
TRBV4-3,-,TRBJ1-3,-,CASSQVGGVGENTIYF,TGCGCCAGCAGCCAAGTAGGCGGGGTAGGAGAAAACACCATATATTTT
TRBV7-9,-,TRBJ2-2,-,CASSPPYTGELFF,TGTGCCAGCAGCCCCCCCTACACCGGGGAGCTGTTTTTT
TRBV5-1,-,TRBJ1-4,-,CASSFQPYRVEEKLFF,TGCGCCAGCAGCTTCCAGCCCTACAGGGTAGAAGAAAAACTGTTTTTT
TRBV5-1,TRBD2,TRBJ2-7,-,CASSLDRLAGTYEQYF,TGCGCCAGCAGCTTGGATCGTCTAGCGGGAACCTACGAGCAGTACTTC
TRBV6-6,-,TRBJ2-3,-,CASSYSEGGLRDTQYF,TGTGCCAGCAGTTACTCGGAGGGCGGCCTCAGGGATACGCAGTATTTT
TRBV28,-,TRBJ1-1,-,CASSLSLMDLRDTEAFF,TGTGCCAGCAGTTTAAGTCTCATGGACTTAAGAGACACTGAAGCTTTCTTT
TRBV19,TRBD2,TRBJ2-3,-,CASSRLLAGDTQYF,TGTGCCAGTAGCCGCTTACTAGCGGGAGATACGCAGTATTTT
TRBV5-6,-,TRBJ2-7,-,CASSPPPRSPLYEQYF,TGTGCCAGCAGCCCTCCCCCGAGAAGCCCCCTTTACGAGCAGTACTTC
TRBV5-6,TRBD2,TRBJ2-3,-,CASSLTSGRRGDTQYF,TGTGCCAGCAGCCTTACTAGCGGGAGGAGAGGAGATACGCAGTATTTT
TRBV28,-,TRBJ2-3,-,CASSRRVHSTDTQYF,TGTGCCAGCAGTAGGCGGGTCCATAGCACAGATACGCAGTATTTT
TRBV7-9,TRBD1,TRBJ1-1,-,CASSLTGALAEAFF,TGTGCCAGCAGCTTGACAGGGGCGCTCGCCGAAGCTTTCTTT
TRBV29-1,-,TRBJ1-1,-,CSVDRGRLNTEAFF,TGCAGCGTTGACCGGGGTCGACTGAACACTGAAGCTTTCTTT
TRBV2,-,TRBJ1-1,few,CASSHRDTEAFF,TGTGCCAGCAGTCACAGGGACACTGAAGCTTTCTTT
TRBV6-1,TRBD1,TRBJ2-1,-,CAGGQGAYNEQFF,TGTGCCGGAGGACAGGGGGCCTACAATGAGCAGTTCTTC
TRBV29-1,TRBD2,TRBJ2-2,-,CSVLSGRTGELFF,TGCAGCGTTCTGAGCGGGAGAACCGGGGAGCTGTTTTTT
TRBV6-5,TRBD2,TRBJ2-7,-,CASSSPGGSGYEQYF,TGTGCCAGCAGTTCCCCAGGCGGGAGCGGGTACGAGCAGTACTTC
TRBV27,TRBD1,TRBJ1-1,-,CASSLYATAHPGGHTEAFF,TGTGCCAGCAGTTTATACGCCACGGCCCACCCAGGGGGGCACACTGAAGCTTTCTTT
TRBV28,-,TRBJ2-2,-,CASSSAGRDAGELFF,TGTGCCAGCAGTTCGGCGGGAAGGGATGCCGGGGAGCTGTTTTTT
TRBV13,TRBD2,TRBJ2-1,-,CASSLWIAGLLSGGPWSYNEQFF,TGTGCCAGCAGCTTATGGATAGCGGGACTTTTATCCGGGGGACCTTGGTCCTACAATGAGCAGTTCTTC
TRBV5-1,TRBD2,TRBJ2-7,-,CASSYGTSGNYEQYF,TGCGCCAGCAGCTACGGGACTAGCGGGAACTACGAGCAGTACTTC
TRBV7-6,-,TRBJ2-5,few,CASSRELGLSETQYF,TGTGCCAGCAGCCGTGAATTGGGCCTATCGGAGACCCAGTACTTC
TRBV19,TRBD1,TRBJ2-5,-,CASSPGQQETQYF,TGTGCCAGTAGCCCGGGACAGCAAGAGACCCAGTACTTC
TRBV6-6,TRBD1,TRBJ2-2,-,CASSYRTGVTGELFF,TGTGCCAGCAGTTACAGGACAGGGGTCACCGGGGAGCTGTTTTTT
TRBV19,-,TRBJ1-4,-,CASSIGRSAEKLFF,TGTGCCAGTAGTATAGGCAGGTCGGCTGAAAAACTGTTTTTT
TRBV28,TRBD2,TRBJ2-7,-,CASSPTSGRAYEQYF,TGTGCCAGCAGCCCAACTAGCGGGAGGGCCTACGAGCAGTACTTC
TRBV5-4,TRBD1,TRBJ2-2,-,CASSVIGTANTGELFF,TGTGCCAGCAGCGTCATCGGGACAGCGAACACCGGGGAGCTGTTTTTT
TRBV28,-,TRBJ2-1,-,CASSRGTEKYNEQFF,TGTGCCAGCAGTCGCGGGACAGAAAAGTACAATGAGCAGTTCTTC
TRBV10-3,-,TRBJ1-1,-,CAISEGAGGKNTEAFF,TGTGCCATCAGTGAGGGGGCAGGAGGGAAGAACACTGAAGCTTTCTTT